The sequence of this T cell receptor beta chain was determined in a study of cytomegalovirus exposure and HLA in healthy donors. Notes on the study in general: In a later analysis, TCR beta V- and J-gene trimming showed a link to a missense DCLRE1C variant.

CDR1 is SGDLS and CDR2 is YYNGEE in the germline V gene. Trimming left V 3 bases short and J 7 bases short, with 17 bases between. This CDR3 comprises 15 residues. The study ran its PCR with 60 Vbeta and 13 Jbeta primers. Sequenced by immunoSEQ multiplex PCR; TCRdb stores in-frame clones only, minus some. Counted here are 190,000 or so clones, 80% occurring once; the ten biggest clones make up 0.6% to 0.7%. About this clone itself: Its antigen is still unknown.

The source material was PBMCs. The chain couples TRBV9 to TRBJ1-3; D remains unclear. The clonotype was recovered from a boy younger than 18 in good health and CMV-seronegative. The CDR3, as DNA: TGTGCCAGCAGCGGCGACGGGGAACCTTTTAACACCATATATTTT. Encoded protein: CASSGDGEPFNTIYF. The whole variable domain, filled in from reference TRBV9 and TRBJ1-3, reads DSGVTQTPKHLITATGQRVTLRCSPRSGDLSVYWYQQSLDQGLQFLIQYYNGEERAKGNILERFSAQQFPDLHSELNLSSLELGDSALYFCASSGDGEPFNTIYFGEGSWLTVV.